These T cell receptor beta chains were read from a single sample in a study of monozygotic twins with cystic fibrosis. Profiled with immunoSEQ multiplex PCR; TCRdb holds only in-frame clones, not every one. This table holds about 14,000 clones, roughly 85% found once. The sequenced sample was blood. All receptors come from a boy aged 10-17 years with cystic fibrosis. The CDR3 runs from the conserved cysteine through the conserved F or W. A D gene is named only where the DNA matches it firmly. Not every row has a clone size; where given, it reads once, few, many or a size class.

j_call: TRBJ1-5
d_call: .
v_call: TRBV2
clone_size: .
cdr3_nt: TGTGCCAGCCGAGAGCTCGCGGGGCACAAGAATCAGCCCCAGCATTTT
cdr3_aa: CASRELAGHKNQPQHF

j_call: TRBJ2-1
d_call: .
v_call: TRBV30
clone_size: .
cdr3_nt: TGTGCCTTACACCGGGGGAGCTCCTACAATGAGCAGTTCTTC
cdr3_aa: CALHRGSSYNEQFF

j_call: TRBJ2-5
d_call: TRBD2
v_call: TRBV10-2
clone_size: .
cdr3_nt: TGCGCCAGCAGTGATCCCGGACTAGCAGAGACCCAGTACTTC
cdr3_aa: CASSDPGLAETQYF

j_call: TRBJ1-1
d_call: .
v_call: TRBV4-1
clone_size: few
cdr3_nt: TGCGCCAGCAGCCAAGTGCAGGCGGGCTACACTGAAGCTTTCTTT
cdr3_aa: CASSQVQAGYTEAFF

j_call: TRBJ2-1
d_call: .
v_call: TRBV5-4
clone_size: .
cdr3_nt: TGTGCCAGCAGCTTGGCCCAGGGTCCCTCCTACAATGAGCAGTTCTTC
cdr3_aa: CASSLAQGPSYNEQFF

j_call: TRBJ1-1
d_call: .
v_call: TRBV4-1
clone_size: .
cdr3_nt: TGCGCCAGCAGCCAATATGAGTCGTCGGGCACTGAAGCTTTCTTT
cdr3_aa: CASSQYESSGTEAFF

j_call: TRBJ2-3
d_call: .
v_call: TRBV7-9
clone_size: .
cdr3_nt: TGTGCCAGCATGGAAACTGCACTGGCAGATACGCAGTATTTT
cdr3_aa: CASMETALADTQYF

j_call: TRBJ2-7
d_call: TRBD2
v_call: TRBV6-5
clone_size: once
cdr3_nt: TGTGCCAGCAGTTACTATGGAGCGGGAGGTATGGGCGAGCAGTACTTC
cdr3_aa: CASSYYGAGGMGEQYF

j_call: TRBJ2-4
d_call: .
v_call: TRBV5-6
clone_size: .
cdr3_nt: TGTGCCAGCAGCCTGAACAGGGTTGACATTCAGTACTTC
cdr3_aa: CASSLNRVDIQYF

j_call: TRBJ1-4
d_call: .
v_call: TRBV7-6
clone_size: .
cdr3_nt: TGTGCCAGCAGCGGTCACAGGGCTACTAATGAAAAACTGTTTTTT
cdr3_aa: CASSGHRATNEKLFF

j_call: TRBJ2-7
d_call: .
v_call: TRBV2
clone_size: .
cdr3_nt: TGTGCCAGCAGTGAAGAGGGAGTCACCGAGCAGTACTTC
cdr3_aa: CASSEEGVTEQYF

j_call: TRBJ2-7
d_call: .
v_call: TRBV5-1
clone_size: .
cdr3_nt: TGCGCCAGCAGCCCGGGCAGGCCACATACTTACGAGCAGTACTTC
cdr3_aa: CASSPGRPHTYEQYF

j_call: TRBJ2-3
d_call: .
v_call: TRBV5-1
clone_size: .
cdr3_nt: TGCGCCAGCAGCCAACGCTCAGGCGATACGCAGTATTTT
cdr3_aa: CASSQRSGDTQYF

j_call: TRBJ1-1
d_call: TRBD1
v_call: TRBV5-5
clone_size: .
cdr3_nt: TGTGCCAGCAGCTTGGTGACAGGGGACACTGAAGCTTTCTTT
cdr3_aa: CASSLVTGDTEAFF

j_call: TRBJ1-3
d_call: TRBD1
v_call: TRBV6-1
clone_size: .
cdr3_nt: TGTGCCAGCAGTGGAGCAGGGGGCTTCTCTGGAAACACCATATATTTT
cdr3_aa: CASSGAGGFSGNTIYF

j_call: TRBJ1-4
d_call: .
v_call: TRBV14
clone_size: .
cdr3_nt: TGTGCCAGCAGCCAAGAGCGGGAAAAACTGTTTTTT
cdr3_aa: CASSQEREKLFF

j_call: TRBJ1-1
d_call: .
v_call: TRBV4-1
clone_size: .
cdr3_nt: TGCGCCAGCAGCCAGGGGAGCATGAACACTGAAGCTTTCTTT
cdr3_aa: CASSQGSMNTEAFF

j_call: TRBJ2-5
d_call: TRBD1
v_call: TRBV18
clone_size: .
cdr3_nt: TGTGCCAGCTCACACGGGACAGGGAGAGAGACCCAGTACTTC
cdr3_aa: CASSHGTGRETQYF

j_call: TRBJ2-1
d_call: TRBD2
v_call: TRBV6-1
clone_size: .
cdr3_nt: TGTGCCAGCAGTGCTGGCGGGAGTAACCATGAGCAGTTCTTC
cdr3_aa: CASSAGGSNHEQFF

j_call: TRBJ1-1
d_call: .
v_call: TRBV5-1
clone_size: .
cdr3_nt: TGCGCCAGCAAGAACGCTCCGGGGGCTATGACTGAAGCTTTCTTT
cdr3_aa: CASKNAPGAMTEAFF

j_call: TRBJ2-3
d_call: TRBD1
v_call: TRBV18
clone_size: .
cdr3_nt: TGTGCCAGCTCACGCCCCCCCCCGGGACAGGGTCGAAATACGCAGTATTTT
cdr3_aa: CASSRPPPGQGRNTQYF

j_call: TRBJ1-2
d_call: TRBD1
v_call: TRBV6-5
clone_size: .
cdr3_nt: TGTGCCAGCAGTTACGGCAGGGGGCTTAGCTATGGCTACACCTTC
cdr3_aa: CASSYGRGLSYGYTF

j_call: TRBJ1-2
d_call: .
v_call: TRBV7-9
clone_size: .
cdr3_nt: TGTGCCAGCAGCTTAGTAGACAGTCCCTATGGCTACACCTTC
cdr3_aa: CASSLVDSPYGYTF

j_call: TRBJ1-2
d_call: .
v_call: TRBV7-9
clone_size: .
cdr3_nt: TGTGCCAGCAGCCAAGTCCAGGGGAGGATCGGCTACACCTTC
cdr3_aa: CASSQVQGRIGYTF

j_call: TRBJ2-7
d_call: TRBD2
v_call: TRBV12-5
clone_size: .
cdr3_nt: TGTGCTAGTGGTTTTTCGGGGGGCGAGCAGTACTTC
cdr3_aa: CASGFSGGEQYF

j_call: TRBJ2-3
d_call: TRBD2
v_call: TRBV5-1
clone_size: .
cdr3_nt: TGCGCCAGCAGCAAGGTGGGAGCGGGGGCCCCAGATACGCAGTATTTT
cdr3_aa: CASSKVGAGAPDTQYF

j_call: TRBJ1-2
d_call: TRBD1
v_call: TRBV5-6
clone_size: .
cdr3_nt: TGTGCCAGCAGCTCAAGGACAGGGCTCTATGGCTACACCTTC
cdr3_aa: CASSSRTGLYGYTF

j_call: TRBJ2-7
d_call: TRBD1
v_call: TRBV9
clone_size: few
cdr3_nt: TGTGCCAGCAGCCCAAGGAACGGACAGGGAGCCTACGAGCAGTACTTC
cdr3_aa: CASSPRNGQGAYEQYF

j_call: TRBJ1-1
d_call: .
v_call: TRBV19
clone_size: few
cdr3_nt: TGTGCCAGTAGTATCGGGGGAGCCGAAGCTTTCTTT
cdr3_aa: CASSIGGAEAFF

j_call: TRBJ2-7
d_call: TRBD2
v_call: TRBV19
clone_size: .
cdr3_nt: TGTGCCAGTGGGGGGGTGGACGAGCAGTACTTC
cdr3_aa: CASGGVDEQYF

j_call: TRBJ2-2
d_call: .
v_call: TRBV6-5
clone_size: .
cdr3_nt: TGTGCCAGCAGCCGGAGCAGGGCGAACACCGGGGAGCTGTTTTTT
cdr3_aa: CASSRSRANTGELFF

j_call: TRBJ1-1
d_call: .
v_call: TRBV2
clone_size: few
cdr3_nt: TGTGCCAGCACTGATGAATGGAACACTGAAGCTTTCTTT
cdr3_aa: CASTDEWNTEAFF

j_call: TRBJ2-2
d_call: .
v_call: TRBV30
clone_size: .
cdr3_nt: TGTGCCTGGATGCAGGGTGCCACCGGGGAGCTGTTTTTT
cdr3_aa: CAWMQGATGELFF

j_call: TRBJ1-1
d_call: .
v_call: TRBV9
clone_size: .
cdr3_nt: TGTGCCAGCAGCCGAGAAGGAGGGGCTAGCACTGAAGCTTTCTTT
cdr3_aa: CASSREGGASTEAFF

j_call: TRBJ1-1
d_call: .
v_call: TRBV5-1
clone_size: .
cdr3_nt: TGCGCCAGCAGCTCAACAGGGTTGAACACTGAAGCTTTCTTT
cdr3_aa: CASSSTGLNTEAFF

j_call: TRBJ2-5
d_call: .
v_call: TRBV2
clone_size: .
cdr3_nt: TGTGCCAGTAGGGGGGGAGTGCTCACAGAGACCCAGTACTTC
cdr3_aa: CASRGGVLTETQYF

j_call: TRBJ2-3
d_call: .
v_call: TRBV25-1
clone_size: .
cdr3_nt: TGTGCCAGCAGTGAATGGTCGGATACGCAGTATTTT
cdr3_aa: CASSEWSDTQYF